The subject of this entry is one T cell receptor beta chain. Its cognate antigen is unknown. These data originate in a study of shared clonotypes between healthy human individuals. V lost 0 bases to trimming and J lost 5 bases; unmatched junction nucleotides: 10. Germline assignment: CDR1 SGHTS and CDR2 YDEGEE. This CDR3 is 17 amino acids long. Overall study results and limits: Memory subsets had estimated richness that was generally smaller than that of naive subsets. Compared with clonotypes that all four donors shared, non-shared clonotypes had lower generation probabilities.

Some clones are missing from TCRdb's copy, which holds only in-frame ones; the method was immunoSEQ multiplex PCR. The sample includes 190,000 or so clones, over 50% seen only once; the top ten take 10%. The receptor's source is a man aged 25 to 40 in good health. What was sequenced was memory CD4+ T cells sorted from blood. Subset described: CD45RA-negative fraction. The rearrangement links TRBV5-8 to TRBJ2-5; 10 nucleotides agree with TRBD2. This chain's CDR3 is CASSLEGSGRARETQYF. The DNA for the CDR3 is TGTGCCAGCAGCTTGGAAGGAAGCGGGAGGGCCCGCGAGACCCAGTACTTC.